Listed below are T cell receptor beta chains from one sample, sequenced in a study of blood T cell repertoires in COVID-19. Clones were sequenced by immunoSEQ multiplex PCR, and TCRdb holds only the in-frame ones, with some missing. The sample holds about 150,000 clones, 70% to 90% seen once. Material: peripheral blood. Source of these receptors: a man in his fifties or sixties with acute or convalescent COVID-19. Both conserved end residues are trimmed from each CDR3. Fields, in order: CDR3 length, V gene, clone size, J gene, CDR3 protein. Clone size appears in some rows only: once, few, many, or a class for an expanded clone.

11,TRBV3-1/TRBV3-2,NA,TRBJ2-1,ASSRGTKNEQF
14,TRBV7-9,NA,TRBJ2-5,ASSLSSGGPKETQY
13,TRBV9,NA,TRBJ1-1,ASSVTQGGAAEAF
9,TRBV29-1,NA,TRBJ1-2,SVGDSYGYT
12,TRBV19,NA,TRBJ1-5,ASSIRGREQPQH
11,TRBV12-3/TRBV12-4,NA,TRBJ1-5,ASSPGENQPQH
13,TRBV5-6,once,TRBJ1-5,ASSSGWRSNQPQH
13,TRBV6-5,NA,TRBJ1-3,ASTLMRASGNTIY
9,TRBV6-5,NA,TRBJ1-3,ASSLGLVIY
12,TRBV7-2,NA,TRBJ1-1,ASSLSYAQGEAF